A single sample gave rise to the 24 T cell receptor beta chains below, sequenced in a study of Ad26.COV2.S vaccination and SARS-CoV-2 variants. Specified treatment: some 20 received Ad26.COV2.S at low or high dose, single or two shots; roughly 5 received placebo; per-sample allocation not given. Following the first vaccine or placebo injection, samples were taken on day 63. Clones were sequenced by immunoSEQ multiplex PCR, and TCRdb holds only the in-frame ones, with some missing. The sample consists of about 680,000 clones, around 89% of them appearing once. The sample consisted of peripheral blood, taken in a trial of Ad26.COV2.S vaccine versus placebo. These receptor sequences come from a person between 18 and 60 years old who received the Ad26.COV2.S COVID-19 vaccine or a placebo.

The chain has TRBV27 and TRBJ2-1, with 7 bases matching TRBD2. The CDR3 is 16 residues long. The germline CDR1 and CDR2 sequences are MNHEY and SMNVEV (reference sequence). V shed 5 bases, J shed 1 base, and the junction held 8 bases outside the gene matches. The CDR3: CASSPEGRVSYNEQFF. In DNA, the CDR3 is TGTGCCAGCAGTCCCGAGGGGAGGGTGTCCTACAATGAGCAGTTCTTC.

CDR3 residues: CASSFEDRPQFF. DNA of the CDR3: TGTGCCAGCAGTTTCGAGGACAGGCCGCAGTTCTTC. V and J are TRBV28 and TRBJ2-1; the match to TRBD1 covers 7 bases. The CDR3 runs 12 residues. Trimming cost V 3 bases and J 12 bases; bases outside gene matches: 5. Germline V CDR1 and CDR2: MDHEN, SYDVKM.

The chain links TRBV10-1 to TRBJ1-2; D is undetermined. CDR1 and CDR2 (germline): WNHNN, SYGVQD (reference sequence). This CDR3 has 13 residues. Trimming cost V 4 bases and J 2 bases, with 8 bases left between them. CDR3 coding DNA: TGCGCCAGCAGTGGGTTCCAGAACTATGGCTACACCTTC. Amino acids: CASSGFQNYGYTF.

The J gene is TRBJ2-1, the V gene TRBV24-1; 10 bases map to TRBD2. The CDR3 loop spans 17 amino acids. Germline V gives CDR1 KGHDR, CDR2 SFDVKD. V lost 3 bases, J lost 10 bases, and 14 bases stayed unmatched. CDR3 DNA: TGTGCCACCAGTGATGCCCGGAAAGCGGGAGGGCCAGGGGAGCAGTTCTTC. This gives the protein CATSDARKAGGPGEQFF.

The chain recombines TRBV6-5 with TRBJ1-5, with a possible D match to TRBD1 (6 bases). The germline V gene encodes CDR1 MNHEY and CDR2 SVGAGI. CDR3 length equals 15 residues. With 7 bases removed from V and 0 bases from J, the gap between germline ends came to 13 bases. DNA for the CDR3: TGTGCCAGCAACACAGGGATTTATAGCAATCAGCCCCAGCATTTT. Translated, it gives CASNTGIYSNQPQHF.

J is TRBJ2-7 and V is TRBV4-1; D remains ambiguous. Germline loops: CDR1 MGHRA, CDR2 YSYEKL. Between the trimmed V and J ends, which lost 10 bases and 7 bases, there was a span of 26 bases. The CDR3 extends over 15 amino acids. The CDR3 loop is CAIKSSEPIHGEQYF. The CDR3 DNA sequence: TGCGCCATCAAGTCCTCAGAGCCCATTCATGGGGAGCAGTACTTC.

The CDR3 DNA is TGTGCCAGCTCGGCGGAAATGAGCTATGGCTACACCTTC. Protein: CASSAEMSYGYTF. This rearrangement joins TRBV2 to TRBJ1-2, with D unclear. This CDR3 contains 13 residues. Germline V gene data show CDR1 as SNHLY and CDR2 as FYNNEI. Deletions cut 8 bases from V and 4 bases from J, with 14 bases between. The full variable domain, rest sourced from reference TRBV2 and TRBJ1-2, is EPEVTQTPSHQVTQMGQEVILRCVPISNHLYFYWYRQILGQKVEFLVSFYNNEISEKSEIFDDQFSVERPDGSNFTLKIRSTKLEDSAMYFCASSAEMSYGYTFGSGTRLTVV.

Regarding this clone: The same CDR3 also results from other DNA sequences found in this sample. The chain combines TRBV27 with TRBJ2-1; D not resolved. This CDR3 has 15 residues. The V end lost 4 bases, the J end lost 0 bases, and 10 bases lay between the germline ends. Looked up from germline, CDR1 is MNHEY and CDR2 is SMNVEV (reference sequence). The DNA of the CDR3 is TGTGCCAGCAGTTCAGGCACCAGCTCCTACAATGAGCAGTTCTTC. This codes for CASSSGTSSYNEQFF.

This chain links TRBV7-9 with TRBJ1-3; D is uncertain. Germline V gives CDR1 SEHNR, CDR2 FQNEAQ (reference sequence). The CDR3 sequence is 13 residues long. With 3 bases removed from V and 2 bases from J, the gap between germline ends came to 5 bases. The CDR3 DNA reads TGTGCCAGCAGCTTGTTGGCTGGAAACACCATATATTTT. It yields the protein CASSLLAGNTIYF.

The chain couples TRBV10-3 to TRBJ1-1; tentative D call: TRBD1 (6 bases). V lost 8 bases and J 2 bases, leaving 9 bases between the germline ends. The CDR3 extends over 12 amino acids. Looked up from germline, CDR1 is ENHRY and CDR2 is SYGVKD. The CDR3 loop reads CAIGQINTEAFF. Here the CDR3 DNA reads TGTGCCATCGGACAGATAAACACTGAAGCTTTCTTT.

The chain employs TRBV19 and TRBJ2-1; TRBD2 agrees at 9 bases. Trimming cost V 7 bases and J 8 bases; bases outside gene matches: 9. Germline CDR1 and CDR2: LNHDA and SQIVND (reference sequence). CDR3 length equals 14 residues. The CDR3 spells CASIASGEGHEQFF. The CDR3 DNA sequence: TGTGCCAGTATCGCTAGCGGGGAGGGCCATGAGCAGTTCTTC.

The V gene is TRBV7-2, the J gene TRBJ1-3, with D maybe TRBD1 (6 bases). V was shortened by 4 bases and J by 3 bases, with 13 bases between the two germline ends. This CDR3 comprises 15 residues. CDR1 and CDR2 from the germline V gene are SGHTA and FQGNSA. The CDR3 loop reads CASSSRQGNGNTIYF. CDR3 nucleotides: TGTGCCAGCAGCTCCCGGCAGGGGAATGGAAACACCATATATTTT.

CDR3 residues: CATSPSGTNYGYTF. Here the CDR3 DNA reads TGTGCCACCAGCCCCAGCGGGACTAACTATGGCTACACCTTC. This chain links TRBV15 with TRBJ1-2; the D is unclear. In germline, CDR1 is LNHNV, CDR2 YYDKDF (reference sequence). V was pared by 5 bases and J by 0 bases, with 10 bases between. The length of the CDR3 is 14 residues.

V is TRBV3-1 (or the pseudogene TRBV3-2) and J is TRBJ2-1; a weak D match, TRBD1 (5 bases). Germline V CDR1 and CDR2: LGHDT, YNNKEL (reference sequence). The CDR3 loop spans 16 amino acids. V lost 2 bases to trimming and J lost 5 bases, with 16 bases between them. The CDR3 loop is CASSQSLAGKNNEQFF. CDR3 sequence (DNA): TGTGCCAGCAGCCAATCGCTGGCAGGGAAAAACAATGAGCAGTTCTTC.

CDR3 residues: CASHPFASGEQFF. The CDR3 DNA follows: TGTGCCAGCCACCCCTTCGCTAGCGGTGAGCAGTTCTTC. V usage is TRBV12-3 or TRBV12-4 and J usage is TRBJ2-1, with 7 bases fitting TRBD2. CDR3 length: 13 amino acids. The J segment lost 9 bases and the V segment lost 8 bases, leaving 10 bases of the junction unmatched.

The chain recombines TRBV21-1 with TRBJ2-2. TRBV21-1 is classified as a pseudogene. The CDR3 runs to 13 residues. The CDR3 is CASSKGGGKELFF. The CDR3 region has the DNA TGTGCCAGCAGCAAAGGAGGGGGGAAGGAGCTGTTTTTT.

The gene calls are TRBV20-1 and TRBJ2-7, with 8 bases matching TRBD1. CDR3 length equals 14 residues. Germline V gene sequence: CDR1 DFQATT, CDR2 SNEGSKA (reference sequence). Losses at the gene ends were 3 bases for V and 2 bases for J; bases not matched to a gene: 6. CDR3 in DNA: TGCAGTGCTAGTCGGCGGGACAGGCCCTACGAGCAGTACTTC. Its protein is CSASRRDRPYEQYF.

This clone has a handful of counts. The J gene is TRBJ2-1, the V gene TRBV2; 8 bases fit TRBD2. After removal of 4 bases from V and 5 bases from J, the junction contained 7 bases not matched to a gene. This CDR3 is 15 amino acids long. From germline, CDR1 is SNHLY and CDR2 FYNNEI. The CDR3 sequence: CASSGTSSTNNEQFF. For the CDR3, the DNA is TGTGCCAGCAGTGGGACTAGCTCGACCAACAATGAGCAGTTCTTC.

This rearrangement joins TRBV19 to TRBJ1-4, with D possibly matching TRBD1 (6 bases). The length of the CDR3 is 17 residues. V lost 3 bases, J lost 3 bases, and 17 bases lay in between. CDR1 is LNHDA and CDR2 is SQIVND in the germline V gene (reference sequence). CDR3 region: CASSILIAGASNEKLFF. CDR3 bases: TGTGCCAGTAGTATTCTCATTGCAGGGGCCTCTAATGAAAAACTGTTTTTT.

This clone was observed a single time. V usage is TRBV6-5 and J usage is TRBJ1-1, with D possibly being TRBD1 (6 bases). Trimming took off 0 bases at V and 11 bases at J, with 13 bases between the two ends. The germline V gene has CDR1 MNHEY and CDR2 SVGAGI. This CDR3 comprises 13 residues. Here the CDR3 DNA reads TGTGCCAGCAGTTACTCGACCGACAGGTATGCTTTCTTT. This codes for CASSYSTDRYAFF.

V gene TRBV7-9 combines with J gene TRBJ1-5, with D unresolved. V lost 5 bases and J 4 bases, leaving 9 bases between the germline ends. CDR3 length equals 13 residues. The germline V gene has CDR1 SEHNR and CDR2 FQNEAQ (reference sequence). CDR3 nucleotides: TGTGCCAGCAGCGGAGATGGAAATCAGCCCCAGCATTTT. As protein: CASSGDGNQPQHF. The full variable domain, completed using reference TRBV7-9 and TRBJ1-5, is DTGVSQNPRHKITKRGQNVTFRCDPISEHNRLYWYRQTLGQGPEFLTYFQNEAQLEKSRLLSDRFSAERPKGSFSTLEIQRTEQGDSAMYLCASSGDGNQPQHFGDGTRLSIL.

J is TRBJ2-5 and V is TRBV6-5; 8 nucleotides agree with TRBD1. The V gene's germline CDR1 is MNHEY and CDR2 SVGAGI. V lost 6 bases to trimming and J lost 2 bases; unmatched junction nucleotides: 5. This CDR3 contains 14 residues. The CDR3 nucleotides read TGTGCCAGCAGAAGGACAGGGACTCAAGAGACCCAGTACTTC. Residues: CASRRTGTQETQYF.

V and J are TRBV7-2 and TRBJ2-7; 11 bases line up with TRBD1. J gave up 5 bases and V 8 bases, and 5 bases lay outside the gene matches. CDR1 is SGHTA, CDR2 FQGNSA, per germline. This CDR3 region has 13 residues. The chain's CDR3 is CASGKGQGDEQYF. The CDR3 bases are TGTGCCAGCGGAAAGGGACAGGGGGACGAGCAGTACTTC. The full variable domain, in which reference TRBV7-2 and TRBJ2-7 provide the parts outside the CDR3, is GAGVSQSPSNKVTEKGKDVELRCDPISGHTALYWYRQSLGQGLEFLIYFQGNSAPDKSGLPSDRFSAERTGGSVSTLTIQRTQQEDSAVYLCASGKGQGDEQYFGPGTRLTVT.

For the CDR3, the DNA is TGTGCCAGCAGTGGCGAGGGGCAGGTCGTCTATGGCTACACCTTC. Protein sequence: CASSGEGQVVYGYTF. The chain is built from TRBV2 and TRBJ1-2; the D gene is possibly TRBD1 (5 bases). Trimming removed 4 bases at V and 4 bases at J, with 16 bases between. Germline V CDR1 and CDR2: SNHLY, FYNNEI. The CDR3 is 15 amino acids.